This is a list of T cell receptor beta chains from one sample in a study of T cells expressing NK-cell markers. TCRdb reanalyzed the 5' RACE reads, giving one entry per CDR3 protein sequence and no DNA. In total, the table holds about 160,000 distinct CDR3 sequences. The specimen was blood T cells: a sorted CD56 or NKG2C T cell subset, CD4+ or CD8+ T cells, or bulk PBMC T cells (not recorded which). Receptors originate from a man aged 18-70 years in good health. CDR3s include the opening cysteine and the closing phenylalanine or tryptophan.

TRBV7-6	TRBJ2-7	CASSLEEPGQYLYEQYF
TRBV9	TRBJ2-2	CASSGPGQGTALLHTGELFF
TRBV6-2/TRBV6-3	TRBJ1-4	CASSHRQGYEKLFF
TRBV7-6	TRBJ2-5	CASSLDGRETQYF
TRBV9	TRBJ1-1	CASSAEGTTQNTEAFF
TRBV12-3/TRBV12-4	TRBJ2-7	CASRETGDEQYF
TRBV11-1	TRBJ1-3	CASSSPTHLLGPGNTIYF
TRBV12-3/TRBV12-4	TRBJ2-1	CASKTGQGYNEQFF
TRBV23-1	TRBJ2-2	CASSQLRQNTGELFF
TRBV5-1	TRBJ1-1	CASIPSGAAGGNTEAFF
TRBV2	TRBJ2-7	CAAAGTVSYEQYF
TRBV7-9	TRBJ2-7	CASQNPGQGYEQYF
TRBV9	TRBJ2-1	CASRGDSGDSYNEQFF
TRBV6-5	TRBJ1-5	CASSYKGAGNQPQHF
TRBV12-3/TRBV12-4	TRBJ1-5	CASSLSGQIDSNQPQHF
TRBV20-1	TRBJ2-3	CSARAYLAENTDTQYF
TRBV3-1	TRBJ1-1	CASNYGRHTEAFF
TRBV5-4	TRBJ2-7	CASSFGPPSEQYF